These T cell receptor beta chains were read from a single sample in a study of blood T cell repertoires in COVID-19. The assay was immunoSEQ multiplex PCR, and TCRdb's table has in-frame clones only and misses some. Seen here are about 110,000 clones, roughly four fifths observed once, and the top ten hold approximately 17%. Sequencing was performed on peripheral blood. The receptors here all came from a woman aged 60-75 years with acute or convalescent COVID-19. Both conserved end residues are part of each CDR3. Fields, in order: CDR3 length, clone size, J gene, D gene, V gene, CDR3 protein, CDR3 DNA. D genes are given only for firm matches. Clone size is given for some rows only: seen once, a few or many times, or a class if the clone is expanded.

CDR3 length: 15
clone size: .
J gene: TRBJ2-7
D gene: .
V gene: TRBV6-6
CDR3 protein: CASSYWDPGASEQYF
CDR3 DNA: TGTGCCAGCAGTTACTGGGACCCGGGAGCCAGCGAGCAGTACTTC

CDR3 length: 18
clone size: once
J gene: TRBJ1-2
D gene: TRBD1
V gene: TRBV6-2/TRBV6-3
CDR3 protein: CASSYSTRQGVFFNGYTF
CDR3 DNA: TGTGCCAGCAGTTACTCGACTCGGCAGGGGGTCTTCTTCAATGGCTACACCTTC

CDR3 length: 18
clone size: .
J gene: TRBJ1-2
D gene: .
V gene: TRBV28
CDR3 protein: CASRDTWGGRRSPGGYTF
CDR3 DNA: TGTGCCAGCAGAGATACATGGGGAGGAAGGAGATCGCCGGGCGGCTACACCTTC

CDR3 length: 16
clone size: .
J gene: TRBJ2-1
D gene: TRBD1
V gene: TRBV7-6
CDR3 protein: CASSSGPGQGDNEQFF
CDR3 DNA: TGTGCCAGCAGCTCCGGGCCGGGACAGGGCGACAATGAGCAGTTCTTC

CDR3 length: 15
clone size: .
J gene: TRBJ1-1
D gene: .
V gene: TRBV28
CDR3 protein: CASSLRGRGTAEAFF
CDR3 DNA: TGTGCCAGCAGTTTAAGGGGCCGGGGGACCGCTGAAGCTTTCTTT

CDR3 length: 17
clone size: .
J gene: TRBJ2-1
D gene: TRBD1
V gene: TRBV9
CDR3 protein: CASSGQPGQGTQNEQFF
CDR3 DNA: TGTGCTAGCAGCGGACAGCCGGGACAGGGTACGCAGAATGAGCAGTTCTTC

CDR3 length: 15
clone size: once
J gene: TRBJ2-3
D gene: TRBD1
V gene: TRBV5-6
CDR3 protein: CATAGGTGSTDTQYF
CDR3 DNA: TGTGCCACCGCTGGAGGGACAGGGTCCACAGATACGCAGTATTTT

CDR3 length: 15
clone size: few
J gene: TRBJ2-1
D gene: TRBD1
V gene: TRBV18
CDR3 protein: CASSGTGGEYNEQFF
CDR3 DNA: TGTGCCAGCTCAGGGACAGGGGGCGAATACAATGAGCAGTTCTTC

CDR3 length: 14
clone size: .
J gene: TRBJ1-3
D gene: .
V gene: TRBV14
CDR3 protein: CASSQVPGGNTIYF
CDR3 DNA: TGTGCCAGCAGCCAAGTTCCAGGGGGAAACACCATATATTTT

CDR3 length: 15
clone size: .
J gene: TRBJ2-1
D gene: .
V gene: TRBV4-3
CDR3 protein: CASSQVLASYNEQFF
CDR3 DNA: TGCGCCAGCAGTCAGGTCCTAGCGAGTTACAATGAGCAGTTCTTC

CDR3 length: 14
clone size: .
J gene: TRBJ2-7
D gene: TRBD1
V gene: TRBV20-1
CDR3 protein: CSASPRQGYYEQYF
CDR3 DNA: TGCAGTGCCAGTCCAAGACAGGGTTACTACGAGCAGTACTTC

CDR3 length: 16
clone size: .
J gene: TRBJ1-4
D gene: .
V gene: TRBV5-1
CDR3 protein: CASSRTEGATNEKLFF
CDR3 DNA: TGCGCCAGCAGCCGCACCGAGGGTGCAACTAATGAAAAACTGTTTTTT

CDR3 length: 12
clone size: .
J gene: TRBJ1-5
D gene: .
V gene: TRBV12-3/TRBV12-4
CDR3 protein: CASSLISQPQHF
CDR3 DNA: TGTGCCAGCAGCCTGATTAGTCAGCCCCAGCATTTT

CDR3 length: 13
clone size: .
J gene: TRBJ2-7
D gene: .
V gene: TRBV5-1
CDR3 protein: CASSLLGRYEQYF
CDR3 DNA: TGCGCCAGCAGCTTGTTGGGGCGCTACGAGCAGTACTTC

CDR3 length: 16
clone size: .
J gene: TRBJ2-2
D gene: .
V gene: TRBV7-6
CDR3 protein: CASSTMDSENTGELFF
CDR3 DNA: TGTGCCAGCAGCACCATGGACAGCGAGAACACCGGGGAGCTGTTTTTT

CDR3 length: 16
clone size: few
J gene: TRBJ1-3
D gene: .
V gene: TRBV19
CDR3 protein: CASAPPGLISGNTIYF
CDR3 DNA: TGTGCCAGTGCACCACCGGGACTGATCTCTGGAAACACCATATATTTT

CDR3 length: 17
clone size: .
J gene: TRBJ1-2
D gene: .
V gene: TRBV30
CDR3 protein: CAWSKGGGIGTNYGYTF
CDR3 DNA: TGTGCCTGGAGCAAAGGTGGGGGGATCGGAACTAACTATGGCTACACCTTC

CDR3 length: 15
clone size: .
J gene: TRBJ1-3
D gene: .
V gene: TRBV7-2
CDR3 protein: CASSLGGGAGNTIYF
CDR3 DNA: TGTGCCAGCAGCTTAGGTGGGGGGGCAGGAAACACCATATATTTT

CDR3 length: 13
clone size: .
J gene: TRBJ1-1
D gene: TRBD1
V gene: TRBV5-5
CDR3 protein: CASSLDRDTEAFF
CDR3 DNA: TGTGCCAGCAGCCTCGACAGGGACACTGAAGCTTTCTTT

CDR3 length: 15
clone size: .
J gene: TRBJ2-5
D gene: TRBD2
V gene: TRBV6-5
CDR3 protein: CASRLTGLALQTQYF
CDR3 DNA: TGTGCCAGCAGATTGACGGGACTAGCGTTACAGACCCAGTACTTC

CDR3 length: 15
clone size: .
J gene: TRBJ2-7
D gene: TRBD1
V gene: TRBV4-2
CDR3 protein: CASSQDLRDSYEQYF
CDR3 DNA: TGTGCCAGCAGCCAAGATCTTAGGGACAGCTACGAGCAGTACTTC

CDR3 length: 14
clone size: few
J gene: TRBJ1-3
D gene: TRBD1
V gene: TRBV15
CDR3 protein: CASEGTGAGNTIYF
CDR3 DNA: TGTGCCAGCGAGGGGACAGGGGCGGGAAACACCATATATTTT

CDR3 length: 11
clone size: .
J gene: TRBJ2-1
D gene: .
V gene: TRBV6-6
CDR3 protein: CASSYGAEQFF
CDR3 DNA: TGTGCCAGCAGTTACGGGGCTGAGCAGTTCTTC

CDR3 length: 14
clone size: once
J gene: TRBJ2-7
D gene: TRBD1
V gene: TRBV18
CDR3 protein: CASSPMGQSYEQYF
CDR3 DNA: TGTGCCAGCTCACCAATGGGACAGTCCTACGAGCAGTACTTC

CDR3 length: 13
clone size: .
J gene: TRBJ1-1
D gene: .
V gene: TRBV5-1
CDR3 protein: CASSHLRNTEAFF
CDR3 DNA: TGCGCCAGCAGCCACCTCAGGAACACTGAAGCTTTCTTT

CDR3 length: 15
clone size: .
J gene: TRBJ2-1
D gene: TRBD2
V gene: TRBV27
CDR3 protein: CASSFRGGTYNEQFF
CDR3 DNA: TGTGCCAGCAGTTTTCGCGGGGGGACTTACAATGAGCAGTTCTTC

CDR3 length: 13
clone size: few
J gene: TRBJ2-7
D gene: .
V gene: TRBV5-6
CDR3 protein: CASSLVSSYEQYF
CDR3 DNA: TGTGCCAGCAGCTTGGTCAGCTCCTACGAGCAGTACTTC

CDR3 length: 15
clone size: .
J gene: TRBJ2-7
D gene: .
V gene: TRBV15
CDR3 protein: CATSRGGGDPYEQYF
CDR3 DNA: TGTGCCACCAGCAGAGGTGGAGGTGACCCCTACGAGCAGTACTTC

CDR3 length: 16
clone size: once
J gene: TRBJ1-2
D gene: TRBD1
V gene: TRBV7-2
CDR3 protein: CASSLAQGLVGYGYTF
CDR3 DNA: TGTGCCAGCAGCTTAGCACAGGGGCTCGTGGGTTATGGCTACACCTTC

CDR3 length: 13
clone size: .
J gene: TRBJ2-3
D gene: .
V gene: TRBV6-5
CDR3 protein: CASSYNKGDTQYF
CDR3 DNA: TGTGCCAGCAGTTATAATAAGGGGGATACGCAGTATTTT

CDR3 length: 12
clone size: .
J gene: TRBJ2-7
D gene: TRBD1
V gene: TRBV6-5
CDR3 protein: CASSQGAYEQYF
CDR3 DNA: TGTGCCAGCAGCCAGGGGGCCTACGAGCAGTACTTC

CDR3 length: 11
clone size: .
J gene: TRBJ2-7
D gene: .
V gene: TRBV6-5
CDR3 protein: CASSHTNEQYF
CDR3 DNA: TGTGCCAGCAGTCACACTAACGAGCAGTACTTC

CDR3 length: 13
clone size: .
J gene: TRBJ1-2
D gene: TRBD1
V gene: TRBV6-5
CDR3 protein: CASSFGQGGGYTF
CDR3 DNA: TGTGCCAGCAGCTTTGGACAGGGTGGGGGCTACACCTTC

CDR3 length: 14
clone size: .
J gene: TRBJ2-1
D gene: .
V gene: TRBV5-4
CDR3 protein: CASSLYGRNNEQFF
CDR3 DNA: TGTGCCAGCAGCTTGTACGGTCGAAACAATGAGCAGTTCTTC

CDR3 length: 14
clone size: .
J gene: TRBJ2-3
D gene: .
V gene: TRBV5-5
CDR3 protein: CASSLAGVGDTQYF
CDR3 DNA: TGTGCCAGCAGCTTGGCCGGGGTGGGAGATACGCAGTATTTT

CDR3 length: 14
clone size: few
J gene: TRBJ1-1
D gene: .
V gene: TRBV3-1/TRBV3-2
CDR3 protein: CASSQAGSNTEAFF
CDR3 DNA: TGTGCCAGCAGCCAAGCGGGAAGCAACACTGAAGCTTTCTTT

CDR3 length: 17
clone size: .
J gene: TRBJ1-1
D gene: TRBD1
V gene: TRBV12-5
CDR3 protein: CASGRDRARHMNTEAFF
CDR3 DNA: TGTGCTAGTGGAAGAGACAGGGCCCGTCACATGAACACTGAAGCTTTCTTT